The 13 T cell receptor beta chains below all came from one sample that was sequenced in a study of cytomegalovirus exposure and HLA in healthy donors. The PCR was carried out with 60 Vbeta primers and 13 Jbeta primers. The protocol was immunoSEQ multiplex PCR, while the TCRdb copy is restricted to in-frame clones and leaves out a portion. The profile shows about 110,000 clones, about two thirds of them singletons. Sequencing input: PBMCs. All receptors derive from a man aged 25-40 years in good health and CMV-seropositive.

Concerning this clone: Germline and junction disagree at one end, which may indicate a read error. The V gene is TRBV11-3, the J gene TRBJ2-1; 7 positions match TRBD2. The germline V gene encodes CDR1 SGHNT and CDR2 YENEEA. The CDR3 contains 13 residues. In DNA, the CDR3 is TGTGCCAGCAGCGTAGATCCCCCGGGGCTAGCGGTCTTC. It specifies CASSVDPPGLAVF.

This chain links TRBV6-6 with TRBJ2-3, with D maybe TRBD2 (6 bases). This CDR3 spans 16 amino acids. CDR1 MNHNY and CDR2 SVGAGI come from the germline V gene (reference sequence). V lost 4 bases to trimming and J lost 0 bases, with 14 bases between them. The CDR3 sequence is CASSSIPTRSTDTQYF. CDR3 bases: TGTGCCAGCAGTTCCATACCGACTAGGAGCACAGATACGCAGTATTTT.

This clone was seen only once. The chain carries TRBV2 and TRBJ1-5, with TRBD1 as a possible D gene (6 bases). Germline CDR1 is SNHLY and CDR2 is FYNNEI. The V end was cut by 7 bases, the J end by 6 bases, with 19 bases between. The CDR3 totals 15 residues. Here the CDR3 DNA reads TGTGCCAGCACCACAGGGAGCTCCCTCCTTCAGCCCCAGCATTTT. This gives the protein CASTTGSSLLQPQHF.

This clone was recorded a few times. The chain is built from TRBV27 and TRBJ1-5, with a weak D call TRBD1 (6 bases). Trimming took off 4 bases at V and 3 bases at J, with 19 bases between the two ends. The CDR3 totals 17 residues. Germline V CDR1 and CDR2: MNHEY, SMNVEV (reference sequence). The CDR3 coding sequence is TGTGCCAGCAGTTCGACAGGCATTGGGGGATTCAATCAGCCCCAGCATTTT. Translating gives CASSSTGIGGFNQPQHF.

This clone was seen a few times. CDR3 sequence (DNA): TGTGCCAGCAGCGGATTGGGGGGGCCAAGGAATTCACCCCTCCACTTT. Amino acid sequence: CASSGLGGPRNSPLHF. This chain uses TRBV27 with TRBJ1-6; maybe TRBD1 (6 bases). Between the trimmed V and J ends, which lost 6 bases and 7 bases, there was a span of 19 bases. This CDR3 is 16 amino acids long. Germline V gene data show CDR1 as MNHEY and CDR2 as SMNVEV (reference sequence).

This sequence joins TRBV11-1 and TRBJ2-1; 8 bases match TRBD2. V trimming: 5 bases; J trimming: 0 bases; junction bases outside the gene matches: 15. The CDR3 runs 19 residues. Germline V gene data show CDR1 as SGHAT and CDR2 as FQDESV (reference sequence). The CDR3 sequence: CASSPRGSGIPSSYNEQFF. CDR3 DNA: TGTGCCAGCAGCCCCCGTGGTAGCGGGATTCCTAGCTCCTACAATGAGCAGTTCTTC.

On this clone itself: A read error may produce the germline difference seen at one junction end. This chain joins TRBV7-7 and TRBJ2-5; 13 bases line up with TRBD2. The CDR3 loop spans 14 amino acids. CDR1 is SSHAT, CDR2 FNYEAQ, per germline (reference sequence). The CDR3 loop reads CASSLGTSGESQYF. CDR3 nucleotide sequence: TGTGCTAGCAGCCTGGGGACTAGCGGGGAGTCCCAGTACTTC.

The rearrangement uses TRBV28 and TRBJ2-1; 8 bases match TRBD2. Per germline, CDR1 MDHEN and CDR2 SYDVKM. With 5 bases clipped from V and 12 bases from J, the junction kept 21 bases outside the gene matches. The CDR3 sequence is 17 residues long. DNA for the CDR3: TGTGCCAGCAGTGGCTCTCCCGAACTAGGCGGGAGGTCCCGGCAGTTCTTC. The encoded protein is CASSGSPELGGRSRQFF. The full variable domain, with the rest looked up from reference TRBV28 and TRBJ2-1, is DVKVTQSSRYLVKRTGEKVFLECVQDMDHENMFWYRQDPGLGLRLIYFSYDVKMKEKGDIPEGYSVSREKKERFSLILESASTNQTSMYLCASSGSPELGGRSRQFFGPGTRLTVL.

The V and J genes are TRBV6-5 and TRBJ2-1; D is unresolved. Trimming stripped 0 bases from V and 8 bases from J, with 11 bases between. This CDR3 has 14 residues. CDR1 is MNHEY, CDR2 SVGAGI, per germline. CDR3 sequence reads: CASSYSIVFHEQFF. The CDR3 nucleotides are TGTGCCAGCAGTTACTCTATTGTCTTCCATGAGCAGTTCTTC.

The CDR3 region is CARPRGRSYEQYV. In DNA, the CDR3 is TGTGCCAGGCCCCGCGGGAGGTCCTACGAGCAGTACGTC. This chain uses TRBV19 with TRBJ2-7; 8 bases are shared with TRBD2. The CDR3 is 13 amino acids. Germline V gene sequence: CDR1 LNHDA, CDR2 SQIVND (reference sequence). Trimming took 9 bases from V and 1 from J; bases not matched to a gene: 5.

In the case of this clone: One end of the junction is discordant with germline, which a read error may explain. The sample contains more than one DNA sequence encoding this CDR3. The rearrangement joins TRBV11-3 to TRBJ1-2, with 9 positions matching TRBD1. The CDR3 contains 13 residues. Germline CDR1 SGHNT, CDR2 YENEEA. This CDR3 is CASSPVLRDRAFF. The CDR3, as DNA: TGTGCCAGCAGCCCGGTATTGAGGGACAGGGCCTTCTTC.

The chain employs TRBV29-1 and TRBJ1-2; 7 bases line up with TRBD1. Looked up from germline, CDR1 is SQVTM and CDR2 is ANQGSEA. This CDR3 has 17 amino acids. V lost 5 bases, J lost 1 base, and 16 bases stayed unmatched. The CDR3 loop is CSVLVLDRRQSNYGYTF. Written as DNA, the CDR3 is TGCAGCGTTCTTGTGCTGGACAGGCGCCAGAGTAACTATGGCTACACCTTC.

A few counts support this clone. V usage is TRBV19 and J usage is TRBJ2-5, with D maybe TRBD2 (7 bases). Germline assignment: CDR1 LNHDA and CDR2 SQIVND (reference sequence). V was cut by 6 bases and J by 2 bases, with 16 bases left in between. CDR3 length: 15 amino acids. The CDR3 region has the DNA TGTGCCAGTAGCGTCGAGGGGGGGGCACAAGAGACCCAGTACTTC. It encodes CASSVEGGAQETQYF. Filled out from reference TRBV19 and TRBJ2-5, the complete variable domain reads DGGITQSPKYLFRKEGQNVTLSCEQNLNHDAMYWYRQDPGQGLRLIYYSQIVNDFQKGDIAEGYSVSREKKESFPLTVTSAQKNPTAFYLCASSVEGGAQETQYFGPGTRLLVL.